The clone carrying this TCR beta chain was found many times. This sample was taken from a study of T-cell reconstitution after alpha-beta-depleted transplantation in children. CDR3 size: 14 residues. CDR1 and CDR2 from the germline V gene are MGHDK and SYGVNS. Trimming took off 7 bases at V and 4 bases at J, with 16 bases between the two ends. During its preparation, the TCRbeta library received unique molecular identifiers. TCRdb reprocessed the PCR reads with MiXCR, giving one entry per CDR3 protein. This sample has 250,000 to 350,000 distinct CDR3 sequences, with approximately 9.8% found just once.

The clonotype originates from a human donor who donated a stem cell graft to a child with SCID. Sequenced here: PBMCs from the stem cell graft donor, sampled from the stem cell graft. The gene calls are TRBV25-1 and TRBJ2-5; the D call may be TRBD1 or TRBD2 (6 bases each). This CDR3 reads CASTPREGGETQYF. The CDR3 nucleotides read TGTGCCAGCACCCCCAGAGAGGGGGGAGAGACCCAGTACTTC.